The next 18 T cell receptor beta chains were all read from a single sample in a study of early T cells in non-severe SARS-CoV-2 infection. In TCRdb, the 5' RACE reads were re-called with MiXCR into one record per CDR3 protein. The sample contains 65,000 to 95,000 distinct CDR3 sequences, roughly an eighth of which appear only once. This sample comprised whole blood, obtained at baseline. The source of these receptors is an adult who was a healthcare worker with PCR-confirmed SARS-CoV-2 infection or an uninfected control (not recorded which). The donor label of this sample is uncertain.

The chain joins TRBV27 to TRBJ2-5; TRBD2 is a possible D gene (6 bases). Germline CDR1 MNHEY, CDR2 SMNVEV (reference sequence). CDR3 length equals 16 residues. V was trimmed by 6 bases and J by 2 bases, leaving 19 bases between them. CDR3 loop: CASRPFGRGKQETQYF. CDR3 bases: TGTGCCAGCAGGCCTTTTGGGCGCGGGAAGCAAGAGACCCAGTACTTC.

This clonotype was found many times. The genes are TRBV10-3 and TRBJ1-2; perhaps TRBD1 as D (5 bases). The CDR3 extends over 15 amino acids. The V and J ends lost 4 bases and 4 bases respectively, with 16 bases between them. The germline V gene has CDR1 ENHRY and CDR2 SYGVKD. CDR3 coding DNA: TGTGCCATCAGTGCGACGGGCCAGGGAGGCTATGGCTACACCTTC. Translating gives CAISATGQGGYGYTF.

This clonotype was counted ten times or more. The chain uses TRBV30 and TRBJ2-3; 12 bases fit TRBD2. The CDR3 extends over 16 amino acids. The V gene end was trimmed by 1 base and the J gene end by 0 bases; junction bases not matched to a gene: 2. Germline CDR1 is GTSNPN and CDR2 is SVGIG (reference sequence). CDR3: CAWSGTSGVSTDTQYF. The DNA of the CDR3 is TGTGCCTGGAGTGGGACTAGCGGGGTGAGCACAGATACGCAGTATTTT. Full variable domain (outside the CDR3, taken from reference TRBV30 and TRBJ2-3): SQTIHQWPATLVQPVGSPLSLECTVEGTSNPNLYWYRQAAGRGLQLLFYSVGIGQISSEVPQNLSASRPQDRQFILSSKKLLLSDSGFYLCAWSGTSGVSTDTQYFGPGTRLTVL.

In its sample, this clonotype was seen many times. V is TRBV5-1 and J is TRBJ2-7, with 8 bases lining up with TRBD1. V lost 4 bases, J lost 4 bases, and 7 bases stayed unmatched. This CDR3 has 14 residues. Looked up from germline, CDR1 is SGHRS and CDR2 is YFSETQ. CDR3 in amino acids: CASSLRQGWYEQYF. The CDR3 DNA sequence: TGCGCCAGCAGCCTAAGACAGGGGTGGTACGAGCAGTACTTC.

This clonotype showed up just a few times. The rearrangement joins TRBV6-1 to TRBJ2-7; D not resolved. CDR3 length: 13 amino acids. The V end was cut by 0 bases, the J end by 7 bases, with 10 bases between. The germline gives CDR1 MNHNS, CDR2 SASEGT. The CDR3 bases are TGTGCCAGCAGTGAAGCTGAGTACCGGGAGCAGTACTTC. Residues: CASSEAEYREQYF.

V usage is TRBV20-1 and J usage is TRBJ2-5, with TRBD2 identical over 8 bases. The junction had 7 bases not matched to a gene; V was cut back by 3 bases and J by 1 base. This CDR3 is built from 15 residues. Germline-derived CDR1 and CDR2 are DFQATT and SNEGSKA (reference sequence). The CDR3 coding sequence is TGCAGTGCTAGCTTTGCGGGGGGATTCCAAGAGACCCAGTACTTC. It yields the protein CSASFAGGFQETQYF.

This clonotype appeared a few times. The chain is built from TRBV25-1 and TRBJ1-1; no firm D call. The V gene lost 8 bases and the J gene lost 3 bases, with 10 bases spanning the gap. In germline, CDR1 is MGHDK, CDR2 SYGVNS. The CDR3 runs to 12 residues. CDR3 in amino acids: CASFGPYTEAFF. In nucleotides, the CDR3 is TGTGCCAGCTTTGGGCCGTACACTGAAGCTTTCTTT.

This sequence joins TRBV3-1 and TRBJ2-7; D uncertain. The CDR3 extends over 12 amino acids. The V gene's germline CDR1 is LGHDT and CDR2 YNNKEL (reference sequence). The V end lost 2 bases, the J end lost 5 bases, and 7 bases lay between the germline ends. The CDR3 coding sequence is TGTGCCAGCAGCCAACTCGCGAACGAGCAGTACTTC. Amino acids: CASSQLANEQYF.

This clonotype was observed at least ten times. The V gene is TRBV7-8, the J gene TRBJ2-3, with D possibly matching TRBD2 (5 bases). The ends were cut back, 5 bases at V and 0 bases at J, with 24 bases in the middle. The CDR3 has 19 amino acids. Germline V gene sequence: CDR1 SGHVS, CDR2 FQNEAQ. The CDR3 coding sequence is TGTGCCAGCAGCCCCCGTCAGACAAGCACTAGAATAAGCACAGATACGCAGTATTTT. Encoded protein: CASSPRQTSTRISTDTQYF.

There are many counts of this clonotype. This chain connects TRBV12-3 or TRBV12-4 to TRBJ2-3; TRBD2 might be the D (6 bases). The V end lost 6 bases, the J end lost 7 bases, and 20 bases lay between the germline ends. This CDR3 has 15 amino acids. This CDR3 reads CASSRGDDGGNTQYF. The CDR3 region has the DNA TGTGCCAGCAGCCGAGGGGACGACGGCGGGAATACGCAGTATTTT.

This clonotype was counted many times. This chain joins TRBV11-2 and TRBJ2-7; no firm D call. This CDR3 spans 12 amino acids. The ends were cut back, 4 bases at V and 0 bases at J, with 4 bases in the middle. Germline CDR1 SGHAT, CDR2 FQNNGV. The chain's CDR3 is CASSSDSYEQYF. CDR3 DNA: TGTGCCAGCAGCTCGGACTCCTACGAGCAGTACTTC.

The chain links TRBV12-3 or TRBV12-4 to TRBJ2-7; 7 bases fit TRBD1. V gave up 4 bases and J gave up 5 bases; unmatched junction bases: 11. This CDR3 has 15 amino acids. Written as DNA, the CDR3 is TGTGCCAGCAGTTCTCCGAACAGGGGTTCCAACGAGCAGTACTTC. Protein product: CASSSPNRGSNEQYF.

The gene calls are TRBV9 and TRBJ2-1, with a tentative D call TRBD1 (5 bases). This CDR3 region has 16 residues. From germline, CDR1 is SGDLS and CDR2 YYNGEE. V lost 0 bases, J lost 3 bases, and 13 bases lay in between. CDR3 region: CASSVGGRENYNEQFF. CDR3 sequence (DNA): TGTGCCAGCAGCGTAGGGGGCCGAGAAAACTACAATGAGCAGTTCTTC.

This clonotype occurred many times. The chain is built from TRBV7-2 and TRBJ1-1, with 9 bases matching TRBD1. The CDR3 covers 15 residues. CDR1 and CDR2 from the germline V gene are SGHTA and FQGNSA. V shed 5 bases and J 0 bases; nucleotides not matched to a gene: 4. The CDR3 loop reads CASSRDRVMNTEAFF. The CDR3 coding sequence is TGTGCCAGCAGCCGGGACAGGGTAATGAACACTGAAGCTTTCTTT.

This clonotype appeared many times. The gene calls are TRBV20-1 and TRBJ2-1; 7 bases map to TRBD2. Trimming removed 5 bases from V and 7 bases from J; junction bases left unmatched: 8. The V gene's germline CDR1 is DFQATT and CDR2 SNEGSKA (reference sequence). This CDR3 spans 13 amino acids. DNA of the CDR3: TGCAGTGCTTCCCCCGGGGGGAGGAATGAGCAGTTCTTC. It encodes CSASPGGRNEQFF.

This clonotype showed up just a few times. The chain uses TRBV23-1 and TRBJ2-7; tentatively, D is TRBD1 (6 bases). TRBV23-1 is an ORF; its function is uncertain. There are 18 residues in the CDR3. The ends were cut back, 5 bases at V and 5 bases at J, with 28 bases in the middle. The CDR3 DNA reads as TGCGCCAGCAGTGACGGGGCAGGGGACCTCCTCTTTGTTAACGAGCAGTACTTC. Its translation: CASSDGAGDLLFVNEQYF.

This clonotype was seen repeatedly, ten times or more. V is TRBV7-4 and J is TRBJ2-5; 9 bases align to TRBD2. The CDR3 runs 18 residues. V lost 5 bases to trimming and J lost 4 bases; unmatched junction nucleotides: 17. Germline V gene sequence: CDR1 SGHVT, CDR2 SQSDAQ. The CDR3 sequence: CASSQKRREGWVSETQYF. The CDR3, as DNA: TGTGCCAGCAGCCAAAAAAGGCGGGAGGGCTGGGTTTCAGAGACCCAGTACTTC.

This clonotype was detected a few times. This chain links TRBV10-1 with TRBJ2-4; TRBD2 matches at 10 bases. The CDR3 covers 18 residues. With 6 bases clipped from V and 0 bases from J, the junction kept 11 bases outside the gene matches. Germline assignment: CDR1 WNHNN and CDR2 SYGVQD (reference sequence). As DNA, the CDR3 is TGCGCCAGCAGGGTACTAGCGGGGCTCCCTCTAGCCAAAAACATTCAGTACTTC. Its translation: CASRVLAGLPLAKNIQYF.